This T cell receptor (beta chain) is from a study of beta chain features in type 1 diabetes listed by TCRdb under 2018. About the full investigation: No differences in mean age, gender distribution, total cell number or subset yield were found between patients and healthy donors. A total of roughly 98,000,000 sorted cells were examined across all samples, and a strong correlation was observed between cell number per subset and RNA yield. In the study, TCRB repertoires of sorted circulating CD4+ T cell subsets from recently diagnosed type 1 diabetes patients were compared with those of matched healthy donors. Regulatory and stem cell-like memory subsets were isolated from only 8 patients and about 8 healthy donors, whereas naive and central memory subsets came from all 28 donors.

Trimming removed 2 bases from V and 4 bases from J, leaving 11 bases between the germline ends. The germline V gene gives CDR1 as SGHVS and CDR2 as FQNEAQ. The CDR3 goes from the cysteine to the phenylalanine over 14 residues. The CDR3 DNA has 42 bases and is translated from base 1. Overall study outcomes, separate from this receptor: Because the HLA sub-analyses included only small numbers of individuals, any influence of HLA type on TCRB rearrangement was left unresolved. Because cDNA was sequenced instead of genomic DNA, highly expressing activated cells could be over-represented, though the groups showed no difference in activation or CD3 levels. Naive, central memory and regulatory TCRB repertoires appeared to be more alike among patients than among healthy donors. A moderate but significant shortening of TCRB CDR3 length was observed in type 1 diabetes patients in all four CD4+ subsets. Patients with type 1 diabetes made fewer insertions and deleted more nucleotides at VDJ recombination sites, implying thymic rearrangement abnormalities. Shorter templates might be favored by PCR, yet because patient and control samples were amplified and corrected together, any such skew would affect both groups equally.

All of the isolated RNA was reverse transcribed with the High Capacity cDNA Reverse Transcription Kit, so expressed TCRB transcripts were sequenced. Naive, central memory and regulatory T cell samples underwent deep immunoSEQ sequencing, averaging approximately 3.5 million total reads per sample. After sorted cells were lysed in RLT buffer, RNA was extracted with DNase-treated RNeasy Micro or Mini kits, with the choice depending on cell number. To prevent cross-contamination, each cell subset was processed individually, whereas patient and healthy donor samples were processed jointly. The immunoSEQ multiplex PCR was used to amplify TCRB sequences from cDNA, yielding 87-bp fragments that span the CDR3 region. The amplicons were sequenced using the Illumina HiSeq platform. As for how the authors treated the data: Synthetic template baselines were used to correct PCR bias computationally, reads within Hamming distance 2 were collapsed together, and singletons that could not be merged were discarded. Reads were aligned against IMGT so that V, D and J genes, CDR3 length and insertions or deletions at six rearrangement sites could be assigned. Within each subset, clonotype counts were normalized to sorted cell number, after which true diversity and Gini coefficients were computed with the tcR R package. Repertoire sharing was quantified using the overlap coefficient calculated on TCRB nucleotide sequences. Out-of-frame TCRB sequences from naive cells were analyzed as a proxy for the pre-selection repertoire. The clones in this table, taken by TCRdb from immuneACCESS, are in-frame only. Not every clone is retained; where verified, under half of the shortfall comes from an unresolved V gene, and the cause of the rest is unknown. V and J calls and clone size are as listed in that table; D and trimming were resolved from the DNA. In all, the sample holds 600,000 to 700,000 clones, and 9.5% to 15% of those were seen once. The leading ten clones occupy more than 0.1% of the sample.

This clone was seen a handful of times. It lacks a known antigen. No much larger clone exists at a distance of one base, and base qualities are not known. Each donor gave one peripheral blood draw, averaging roughly 100 mL, which was collected into heparinised tubes. A BD FACSAria II was used to sort naive, central memory, regulatory and stem cell-like memory CD4+ T cells with a panel that included CD45RO, CCR7, CD25, CD127, CD95 and CD27. All sorted populations exceeded 95% purity. Right away, PBMCs were isolated by Lymphoprep density gradient centrifugation and were stained directly, with no culture step. So that batch effects would be minimized, each experiment stained and sorted samples in pairs, pairing one healthy donor with one patient.

The source is a man aged 25-45 years with type 1 diabetes. The chain employs TRBV7-8 and TRBJ1-2; no D segment can be confidently identified. The source material was naive CD4+ T cells from blood. According to the study, the label for this sample's cell subset or site signals: true naive CD4+ T cells. The sequenced DNA is TGTGCCAGCAGCTTACTGGCAGATAGCTATGGCTACACCTTC. Translated, it gives CASSLLADSYGYTF.